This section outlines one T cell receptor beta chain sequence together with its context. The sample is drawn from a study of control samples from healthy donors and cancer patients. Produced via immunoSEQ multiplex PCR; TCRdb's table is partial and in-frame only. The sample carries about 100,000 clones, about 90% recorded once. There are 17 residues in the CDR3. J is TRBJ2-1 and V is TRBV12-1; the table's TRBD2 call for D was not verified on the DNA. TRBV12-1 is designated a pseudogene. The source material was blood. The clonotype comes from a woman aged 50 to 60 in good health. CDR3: CASSFTGTSGAYNEQFF. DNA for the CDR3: TGTGCCAGCAGCTTTACTGGGACTAGCGGGGCCTACAATGAGCAGTTCTTC.